This T cell receptor (beta chain) comes out of a study of T cell responses to AZD1222 COVID-19 vaccine. V lost 6 bases to trimming and J lost 9 bases; unmatched junction nucleotides: 10. Germline loops: CDR1 SQVTM, CDR2 ANQGSEA. The CDR3 covers 13 residues. Here immunoSEQ multiplex PCR was the method, and the copy in TCRdb shows in-frame clones only, minus some. Of 150,000 to 200,000 clones listed, more than 80% are singletons. This clone occurred once. This clonotype was sampled from an adult in good health. Here the sequenced sample was peripheral blood, taken on day 0 of AZD1222 vaccination. The J gene is TRBJ2-1, the V gene TRBV29-1, with 8 bases matching TRBD2. CDR3 region: CSVESGTSSEQFF. CDR3 sequence (DNA): TGCAGCGTCGAATCCGGGACTAGTAGTGAGCAGTTCTTC.